This T cell receptor (beta chain) was recorded in a study of T cells expressing NK-cell markers. Notes on the study in general: Of the CD8+ T cells in six donors, roughly 1.0-7.0% belonged to dominant NKG2C+ clonotypes.

TCRdb reprocessed the 5' RACE reads; each CDR3 protein has one entry and no DNA is given. This sample contains approximately 420,000 distinct CDR3 sequences. The CDR3 length is 15 residues. Worth noting for this clonotype: The target antigen is unknown.

The rearrangement links TRBV12-3 or TRBV12-4 to TRBJ2-5; TCRdb's D call, TRBD2, is unchecked because there is no DNA. Specimen: blood T cells: a sorted CD56 or NKG2C T cell subset, CD4+ or CD8+ T cells, or bulk PBMC T cells (not recorded which). This clonotype originated in a woman in her fifties or sixties in good health. CDR3 region: CASSRPRDNGETQYF.